Described below is a single TCR beta chain sequence and its context. This clone was observed many times. The clone's antigen remains unknown. Base qualities are not provided; no much larger clone lies one nucleotide away. The record originates from a study of metastatic and nonmetastatic thyroid tumors (TCRdb year 2020). Looking at the study overall: Repertoires from peripheral blood and from tumor or nodule tissue samples of malignant and benign thyroid patients were compared. General conclusions and limits of the study: In both blood and tumor samples, TCR beta diversity was reported to be significantly higher in malignant tumors than in benign nodules.

No treatment had been received by any patient before thyroid surgery. The study retrospectively analysed patient clinical samples collected from the early 2010s to the late 2010s using T-cell receptor beta sequencing. V is shortened by 6 bases, J by 7 bases, and the region joining them spans 15 bases. Reading from cysteine to phenylalanine, the CDR3 counts 13 amino acids. Solely the CDR3 DNA is kept, with 39 bases framed from the first base. Library method: PCR. TCRdb names Illumina HiSeq 4000 as the instrument used. High-throughput sequencing was used to profile the TCR beta-chain CDR3 region of every patient. The original pipeline was this. The researchers built a classifier to tell apart papillary thyroid cancer patients with distant metastasis, based on CDR3 differences among clinicopathological groups. Repertoire diversity was assessed with the Shannon index, and tumor-blood repertoire similarity with the Morisita-Horn index. The public reads were reanalyzed by TCRdb: fastp trimming at Q25, MiXCR alignment, in-frame beta chains only. TCRdb assigned the V and J calls; the authors' analysis was not used. For this sample the table gives some 28,000 clones, of which 15% to 20% were detected only once. About 4.8% of the sample comes from the top ten.

Sequencing was carried out using blood. Recombination joined TRBV12-3 or TRBV12-4 with TRBJ1-2; there is no confident call for the D gene. The clonotype originates from a female donor with papillary thyroid cancer or a benign thyroid nodule (not recorded which). Some clones in this sample may be carry-over from other donors' samples. The nucleotides read TGTGCCAGCAGCCCAGATGGTTCACGTGGCTACACCTTC. Its product reads: CASSPDGSRGYTF.